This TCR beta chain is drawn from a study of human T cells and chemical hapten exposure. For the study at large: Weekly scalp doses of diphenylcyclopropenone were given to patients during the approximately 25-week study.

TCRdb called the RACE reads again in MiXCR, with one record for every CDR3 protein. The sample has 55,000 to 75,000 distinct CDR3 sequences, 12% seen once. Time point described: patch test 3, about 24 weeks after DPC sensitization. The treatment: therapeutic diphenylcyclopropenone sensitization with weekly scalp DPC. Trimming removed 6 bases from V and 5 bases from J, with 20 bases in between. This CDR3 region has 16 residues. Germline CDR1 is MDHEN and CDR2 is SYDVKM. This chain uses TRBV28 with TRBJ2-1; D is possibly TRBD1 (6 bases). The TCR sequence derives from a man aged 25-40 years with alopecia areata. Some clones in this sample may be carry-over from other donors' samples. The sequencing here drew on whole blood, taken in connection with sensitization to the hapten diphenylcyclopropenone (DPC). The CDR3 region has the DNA TGTGCCAGCAGGGGGGCTCCGGGACAAAATCACAATGAGCAGTTCTTC. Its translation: CASRGAPGQNHNEQFF.